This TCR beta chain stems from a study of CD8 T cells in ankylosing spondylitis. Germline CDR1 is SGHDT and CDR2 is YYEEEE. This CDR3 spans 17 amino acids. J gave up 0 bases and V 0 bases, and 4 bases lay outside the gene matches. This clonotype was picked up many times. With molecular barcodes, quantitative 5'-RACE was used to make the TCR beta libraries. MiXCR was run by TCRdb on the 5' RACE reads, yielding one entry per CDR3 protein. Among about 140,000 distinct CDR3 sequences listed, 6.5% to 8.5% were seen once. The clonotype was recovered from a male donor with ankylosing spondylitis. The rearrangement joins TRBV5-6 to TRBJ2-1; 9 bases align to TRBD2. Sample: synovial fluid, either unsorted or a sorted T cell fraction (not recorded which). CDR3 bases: TGTGCCAGCAGCTTGGTAATTAGCGGGAGCTCCTACAATGAGCAGTTCTTC. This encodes CASSLVISGSSYNEQFF.